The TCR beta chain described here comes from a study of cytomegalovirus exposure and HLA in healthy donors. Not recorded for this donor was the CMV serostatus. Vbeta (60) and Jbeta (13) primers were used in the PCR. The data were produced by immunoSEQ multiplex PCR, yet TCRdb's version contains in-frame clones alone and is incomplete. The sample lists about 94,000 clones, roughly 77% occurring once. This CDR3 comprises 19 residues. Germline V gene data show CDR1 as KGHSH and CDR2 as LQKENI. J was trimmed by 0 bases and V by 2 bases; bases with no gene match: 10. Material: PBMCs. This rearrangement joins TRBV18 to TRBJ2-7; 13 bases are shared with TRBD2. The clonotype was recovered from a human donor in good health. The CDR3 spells CASSPAGGLAGSGSYEQYF. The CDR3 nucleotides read TGTGCCAGCTCACCAGCGGGGGGACTAGCGGGATCCGGCTCCTACGAGCAGTACTTC.